This TCR beta chain was recorded in a study of CD8 T cells in Susac syndrome. Study observations and caveats: Regarding the TCR sequencing and HLA analysis, the study admitted that a relatively small number of individuals were involved.

Negative isolation yielded CD4+ and CD8+ T cells, and FACS enriched TEMRA cells. The V and J ends lost 0 bases and 2 bases respectively, with 10 bases between them. Germline V gene data show CDR1 as MNHNY and CDR2 as SVGAGI (reference sequence). CDR3 length: 15 amino acids. The count of this clonotype is one. Its antigen remains unidentified. An input of roughly 0.45 to 1 ug of RNA was subjected to reverse transcription using random hexamers. A multiplex approach, immunoSEQ multiplex PCR, amplified TCR beta CDR3 across 54 Vbeta and 13 Jbeta. TCRdb processed the immunoSEQ multiplex PCR reads anew with MiXCR; each CDR3 protein has one entry. The sample holds about 200,000 distinct CDR3 sequences; around 96% are singletons and the top ten take roughly 0.094%.

The source is a human donor with multiple sclerosis. The gene calls are TRBV6-6 and TRBJ2-5; D might be TRBD1 or TRBD2, each matching 5 bases. Sequencing used CD4+ T cells from PBMCs. The CDR3 coding sequence is TGTGCCAGCAGTTACTCGGGGGTAGTTCAAGAGACCCAGTACTTC. Translation gives CASSYSGVVQETQYF.